This passage covers 27 T cell receptor beta chains from one sample sequenced in a study of CD8 T cells in Susac syndrome. An input of about 0.45 to 1 ug of RNA was subjected to reverse transcription using random hexamers. TCRdb re-called the immunoSEQ multiplex PCR reads through MiXCR, storing one row per CDR3 protein. The sample shows some 99,000 distinct CDR3 sequences, roughly 95% of them seen only once. Sequenced sample: CD4+ T cells from PBMCs. The receptors were gathered from a human donor in good health.

J is TRBJ1-5 and V is TRBV30; 7 bases agree with TRBD1. This CDR3 contains 14 residues. Trimming at V came to 0 bases and at J to 7 bases, leaving 6 bases not matched to a gene. CDR1 and CDR2 (germline): GTSNPN, SVGIG (reference sequence). The CDR3 DNA reads as TGTGCCTGGAGTGTACGAGGGGGCGGCCAGCCCCAGCATTTT. As protein: CAWSVRGGGQPQHF.

The chain joins TRBV7-2 to TRBJ2-4; 9 bases are a match to TRBD1. CDR3 length: 14 residues. The germline gives CDR1 SGHTA, CDR2 FQGNSA. The junction had 4 bases not matched to a gene; V was cut back by 4 bases and J by 6 bases. In DNA, the CDR3 is TGTGCCAGCAGCTCCCACAGGGGGCGAAACATTCAGTACTTC. This translates into CASSSHRGRNIQYF.

The chain carries TRBV29-1 and TRBJ2-5; D not certain. Germline loops: CDR1 SQVTM, CDR2 ANQGSEA. The germline V and J ends were trimmed by 6 bases and 0 bases, with 5 bases remaining between them. The CDR3 sequence is 11 residues long. CDR3 nucleotides: TGCAGCGTAGGGTACCAAGAGACCCAGTACTTC. Amino acid sequence: CSVGYQETQYF. The whole variable domain, filled in from reference TRBV29-1 and TRBJ2-5, reads SAVISQKPSRDICQRGTSLTIQCQVDSQVTMMFWYRQQPGQSLTLIATANQGSEATYESGFVIDKFPISRPNLTFSTLTVSNMSPEDSSIYLCSVGYQETQYFGPGTRLLVL.

The chain recombines TRBV6-2 or TRBV6-3 with TRBJ2-7, with a tentative D call TRBD1 (5 bases). This CDR3 has 13 amino acids. V was pared by 5 bases and J by 4 bases, with 12 bases between. CDR1 is MNHEY, CDR2 SVGEGT, per germline. CDR3 sequence: CASSTGNRYEQYF. In DNA, the CDR3 is TGTGCCAGCAGTACAGGTAATCGGTACGAGCAGTACTTC.

The rearrangement uses TRBV24-1 and TRBJ2-6, with TRBD1 as a possible D gene (5 bases). Germline lookup yields CDR1 KGHDR and CDR2 SFDVKD. V was shortened by 4 bases and J by 1 base, with 10 bases between the two germline ends. The CDR3 has 16 amino acids. CDR3 loop: CATSDQTESGANVLTF. The CDR3 bases are TGTGCCACCAGTGACCAGACAGAATCTGGGGCCAACGTCCTGACTTTC.

The sample holds a few counts of this clonotype. The chain has TRBV9 and TRBJ2-7; TRBD1 matches at 9 bases. The CDR3 totals 13 residues. Germline V gives CDR1 SGDLS, CDR2 YYNGEE. Unmatched junction bases numbered 5, after V lost 4 bases and J lost 6 bases. This CDR3 is CASSPRQGGEQYF. The CDR3 DNA reads TGTGCCAGCAGCCCCCGACAGGGGGGCGAGCAGTACTTC.

The genes are TRBV5-8 and TRBJ1-1; D is uncertain. The CDR3 is made up of 12 amino acids. Trimming took 1 base from V and 8 from J, leaving 9 bases between them. CDR1 and CDR2 from the germline V gene are SGHTS and YDEGEE. CDR3 sequence reads: CASSLYAGEAFF. DNA of the CDR3: TGTGCCAGCAGCTTGTATGCTGGGGAAGCTTTCTTT.

The table lists this clonotype with a few counts. The V and J genes are TRBV19 and TRBJ1-5; D is undetermined. CDR3 length: 13 residues. Between the trimmed V and J ends, which lost 3 bases and 6 bases, there was a span of 9 bases. CDR1 and CDR2 (germline): LNHDA, SQIVND (reference sequence). The chain's CDR3 is CASSMNHGQPQHF. CDR3 coding DNA: TGTGCCAGTAGTATGAATCACGGTCAGCCCCAGCATTTT.

In this sample, this clonotype turned up once. The chain joins TRBV3-1 to TRBJ1-2, with D possibly matching TRBD1 (5 bases). This CDR3 spans 14 amino acids. V lost 0 bases and J lost 4, with 9 bases in between. Germline CDR1 and CDR2: LGHDT and YNNKEL (reference sequence). CDR3 DNA: TGTGCCAGCAGCCAAGACACAGGTACCTATGGCTACACCTTC. This sequence encodes CASSQDTGTYGYTF.

The chain has TRBV20-1 and TRBJ2-7; 7 nucleotides match TRBD1. The CDR3 extends over 14 amino acids. V shed 5 bases, J shed 1 base, and the junction held 8 bases outside the gene matches. In germline, CDR1 is DFQATT, CDR2 SNEGSKA (reference sequence). The CDR3 DNA follows: TGCAGTGCTTCCAGGACAGGCCCGTCCTACGAGCAGTACTTC. Protein product: CSASRTGPSYEQYF.

V and J are TRBV6-5 and TRBJ2-7; 8 bases fit TRBD1. CDR1 is MNHEY, CDR2 SVGAGI, per germline. V shed 4 bases and J 2 bases; nucleotides not matched to a gene: 4. The CDR3 runs 14 residues. CDR3 coding DNA: TGTGCCAGCAGTTCCGGGACAGGCCCCTACGAGCAGTACTTC. Protein: CASSSGTGPYEQYF.

The chain recombines TRBV12-3 or TRBV12-4 with TRBJ2-7; 9 bases are shared with TRBD1. The CDR3 extends over 12 amino acids. The ends lost 6 bases at V and 6 bases at J; junction bases unmatched: 3. The CDR3 region has the DNA TGTGCCAGCAGCGGGACAGGGTCCGAGCAGTACTTC. Translated: CASSGTGSEQYF.

The V gene is TRBV2, the J gene TRBJ2-4; 9 positions agree with TRBD1. V lost 5 bases and J lost 7; bases outside the gene matches: 9. This CDR3 contains 15 residues. Germline V gene sequence: CDR1 SNHLY, CDR2 FYNNEI. CDR3 DNA sequence: TGTGCCAGCAGTCCTATCACAGGGGGCTTTAACATTCAGTACTTC. This sequence encodes CASSPITGGFNIQYF. Together with reference TRBV2 and TRBJ2-4, the CDR3 gives the full variable domain: EPEVTQTPSHQVTQMGQEVILRCVPISNHLYFYWYRQILGQKVEFLVSFYNNEISEKSEIFDDQFSVERPDGSNFTLKIRSTKLEDSAMYFCASSPITGGFNIQYFGAGTRLSVL.

V is TRBV6-6 and J is TRBJ2-1; 8 bases line up with TRBD2. CDR1 is MNHNY and CDR2 is SVGAGI in the germline V gene (reference sequence). CDR3 length equals 14 residues. Trimming took 6 bases from V and 6 from J; bases not matched to a gene: 7. The CDR3 nucleotides read TGTGCCAGCAGACCCGGGACTAGTGTCAATGAGCAGTTCTTC. This gives the protein CASRPGTSVNEQFF.

This chain joins TRBV3-1 and TRBJ2-5; D could derive from TRBD1 or TRBD2 (5 bases each). The V and J ends lost 6 bases and 5 bases respectively, with 16 bases between them. CDR3 length: 14 amino acids. Germline loops: CDR1 LGHDT, CDR2 YNNKEL (reference sequence). The chain's CDR3 is CASRDLTGRETQYF. As DNA, the CDR3 is TGTGCCAGCAGGGACTTGACGGGACGGGAGACCCAGTACTTC.

The chain links TRBV25-1 to TRBJ2-3; D is uncertain. V lost 2 bases to trimming and J lost 4 bases, with 4 bases between them. In germline, CDR1 is MGHDK, CDR2 SYGVNS. The CDR3 has 12 amino acids. CDR3 region: CASSEPADTQYF. CDR3 nucleotide sequence: TGTGCCAGCAGTGAACCGGCAGATACGCAGTATTTT.

This chain connects TRBV18 to TRBJ1-1; no reliable D call. The CDR3 extends over 14 amino acids. V was shortened by 0 bases and J by 1 base, with 6 bases between the two germline ends. Germline CDR1 and CDR2: KGHSH and LQKENI. CDR3 DNA: TGTGCCAGCTCACCACCGTCGGGGAACACTGAAGCTTTCTTT. It translates to CASSPPSGNTEAFF.

In its sample, this clonotype was seen once. The chain uses TRBV19 and TRBJ2-1, with TRBD2 matching over 8 bases. Trimming took 5 bases from V and 6 from J; bases not matched to a gene: 15. The CDR3 consists of 17 residues. The germline gives CDR1 LNHDA, CDR2 SQIVND (reference sequence). The CDR3 DNA reads as TGTGCCAGTAGTGCACCGACGGGCCTTCTAGCGGGCAATGAGCAGTTCTTC. It yields the protein CASSAPTGLLAGNEQFF.

This clonotype has a single count. V is TRBV7-9 and J is TRBJ2-7; D is perhaps TRBD1 (5 bases). V was shortened by 1 base and J by 1 base, with 8 bases between the two germline ends. Germline V gene data show CDR1 as SEHNR and CDR2 as FQNEAQ (reference sequence). This CDR3 region has 14 residues. The CDR3 is CASSLVAGSYEQYF. The CDR3 nucleotides read TGTGCCAGCAGCTTAGTCGCAGGGTCCTACGAGCAGTACTTC.

This chain joins TRBV27 and TRBJ2-3; TRBD2 matches at 11 bases. Looked up from germline, CDR1 is MNHEY and CDR2 is SMNVEV (reference sequence). The trim removed 6 bases at V and 4 bases at J, leaving 3 bases unmatched. The CDR3 runs 14 residues. CDR3 region: CASRLAGAPDTQYF. CDR3 in DNA: TGTGCCAGCAGACTAGCGGGAGCCCCAGATACGCAGTATTTT.

The chain links TRBV3-1 to TRBJ2-2; possible D gene TRBD1, 5 bases. The V end was cut by 3 bases, the J end by 4 bases, with 12 bases between. Germline-derived CDR1 and CDR2 are LGHDT and YNNKEL (reference sequence). The CDR3 loop spans 15 amino acids. CDR3 coding DNA: TGTGCCAGCAGCCACCGAGACAGAGGCACCGGGGAGCTGTTTTTT. Its protein product is CASSHRDRGTGELFF.

The CDR3 sequence is CASKTGQSTIEQFF. DNA for the CDR3: TGTGCCAGCAAGACGGGACAGTCTACAATTGAGCAGTTCTTC. The rearrangement uses TRBV7-2 and TRBJ2-1, with 7 bases matching TRBD1. CDR3 length: 14 amino acids. With V trimmed by 7 bases and J by 9 bases, 12 bases remained unmatched. Germline assignment: CDR1 SGHTA and CDR2 FQGNSA.

V is TRBV28 and J is TRBJ2-7, with no clear D. Germline CDR1 and CDR2: MDHEN and SYDVKM. V gave up 1 base and J gave up 2 bases, with 6 bases separating them. CDR3 length: 13 amino acids. The CDR3 bases are TGTGCCAGCAGTTTATCGGAAACCTACGAGCAGTACTTC. Encoded protein: CASSLSETYEQYF.

This clonotype has only one observation. The chain uses TRBV5-1 and TRBJ2-3, with D perhaps being TRBD1 or TRBD2 (5 bases each). Germline V gene sequence: CDR1 SGHRS, CDR2 YFSETQ. The CDR3 runs 17 residues. V dropped 0 bases and J dropped 1 base, with 15 bases sitting between them. The CDR3 DNA follows: TGCGCCAGCAGCTTGGCCGGATCGGGGACCGGCACAGATACGCAGTATTTT. Its protein product is CASSLAGSGTGTDTQYF.

The rearrangement joins TRBV6-1 to TRBJ2-3; 9 bases match TRBD1. This CDR3 has 16 amino acids. V gave up 6 bases and J gave up 2 bases; unmatched junction bases: 9. Germline CDR1 reads MNHNS; CDR2 reads SASEGT. The CDR3 loop is CASRPPGQGYTDTQYF. For the CDR3, the DNA is TGTGCCAGCAGGCCCCCGGGACAGGGATACACAGATACGCAGTATTTT.

This clonotype was recorded only once. This chain uses TRBV28 with TRBJ2-4, with 7 bases lining up with TRBD2. The CDR3 consists of 17 residues. Trimming took 5 bases from V and 6 from J; bases not matched to a gene: 16. From germline, CDR1 is MDHEN and CDR2 SYDVKM. The CDR3 loop is CASSMYSASGPVNIQYF. The CDR3 DNA sequence: TGTGCCAGCAGTATGTATTCGGCTAGCGGCCCCGTAAACATTCAGTACTTC.

The rearrangement joins TRBV12-3 or TRBV12-4 to TRBJ2-5, with 10 bases that match TRBD1. V trimming: 3 bases; J trimming: 0 bases; junction bases outside the gene matches: 1. The CDR3 has 15 residues. The DNA of the CDR3 is TGTGCCAGCAGTTTGACAGGGGGCTACCAAGAGACCCAGTACTTC. Its protein is CASSLTGGYQETQYF.